Following are 22 T cell receptor beta chains from one sample sequenced in a study of Ad26.COV2.S vaccination and SARS-CoV-2 variants. Sequenced by immunoSEQ multiplex PCR; TCRdb stores in-frame clones only, minus some. Of 500,000 or so clones listed, roughly nine tenths are singletons. Treatment: some 20 received Ad26.COV2.S at low or high dose, single or two shots; about 5 received placebo; per-sample allocation not given. Samples were taken on day 63 after the first vaccine or placebo injection. Specimen: peripheral blood, collected in a trial of Ad26.COV2.S vaccine versus placebo. These TCRs come from a person between 18 and 65 years old who received the Ad26.COV2.S COVID-19 vaccine or a placebo.

This chain connects TRBV5-1 to TRBJ2-7; D may correspond to TRBD1 or TRBD2 (5 bases each). CDR3 size: 15 residues. V was trimmed by 7 bases and J by 6 bases, leaving 23 bases between them. The germline CDR1 and CDR2 sequences are SGHRS and YFSETQ. The CDR3 sequence is CASQNIGTQASEQYF. The CDR3 nucleotides read TGCGCCAGCCAAAACATTGGGACCCAGGCCTCCGAGCAGTACTTC.

The chain carries TRBV7-3 and TRBJ2-1, with TRBD2 identical over 9 bases. The CDR3 runs to 15 residues. CDR1 and CDR2 (germline): SGHTA, FQGTGA. The V gene end was trimmed by 2 bases and the J gene end by 9 bases; junction bases not matched to a gene: 8. Written as DNA, the CDR3 is TGTGCCAGCAGCTTAGCTGGCGGGAGGGTCGGTGAGCAGTTCTTC. This codes for CASSLAGGRVGEQFF.

This chain joins TRBV30 and TRBJ2-1, with D possibly called TRBD1 or TRBD2 (5 bases each). From germline, CDR1 is GTSNPN and CDR2 SVGIG (reference sequence). The CDR3 is 14 amino acids. V shed 5 bases and J shed 0 bases, with 11 bases lying between them. The CDR3 DNA sequence: TGTGCCTGGGGGGACGGAGGCTCCTACAATGAGCAGTTCTTC. Its protein product is CAWGDGGSYNEQFF.

The V call is TRBV4-3, the J call TRBJ2-1; TRBD1 matches at 9 bases. The CDR3 runs 14 residues. Looked up from germline, CDR1 is LGHNA and CDR2 is YSLEER. The V and J ends lost 1 base and 10 bases, in that order; junction bases with no gene match: 5. The CDR3 DNA sequence: TGCGCCAGCAGCCAAGGGACAGGGGTACAGGAGCAGTTCTTC. This codes for CASSQGTGVQEQFF.

V is TRBV7-9 and J is TRBJ2-2; 8 nucleotides match TRBD2. Losses at the gene ends were 4 bases for V and 0 bases for J; bases not matched to a gene: 4. Germline CDR1 SEHNR, CDR2 FQNEAQ (reference sequence). CDR3 length equals 16 residues. The CDR3 bases are TGTGCCAGCAGCTCCCGGACTAGCCCGAACACCGGGGAGCTGTTTTTT. Encoded protein: CASSSRTSPNTGELFF.

The chain joins TRBV4-1 to TRBJ2-1, with 9 bases lining up with TRBD2. The CDR3 contains 15 residues. Germline loops: CDR1 MGHRA, CDR2 YSYEKL. Trimming took 0 bases from V and 7 from J; bases not matched to a gene: 4. CDR3 region: CASSQEGGRANEQFF. CDR3 bases: TGCGCCAGCAGCCAAGAAGGCGGGAGGGCAAATGAGCAGTTCTTC.

The chain employs TRBV30 and TRBJ1-4; 7 nucleotides align to TRBD1. The junction had 17 bases not matched to a gene; V was cut back by 3 bases and J by 4 bases. This CDR3 region has 18 residues. Germline lookup yields CDR1 GTSNPN and CDR2 SVGIG (reference sequence). CDR3 nucleotides: TGTGCCTGGAGGAAATACGGGTTGGGGGGACAGAATAATGAAAAACTGTTTTTT. This codes for CAWRKYGLGGQNNEKLFF.

This clone has more than one count but fewer than ten. V and J are TRBV2 and TRBJ1-3; D is perhaps TRBD1 (6 bases). The CDR3 is 17 residues long. Trimming pared 3 bases from V and 0 bases from J, leaving 15 bases between. In germline, CDR1 is SNHLY, CDR2 FYNNEI. This CDR3 is CASSEIRGGPSGNTIYF. The CDR3 DNA reads TGTGCCAGCAGTGAGATCAGGGGCGGACCCTCTGGAAACACCATATATTTT.

On this clone: The same CDR3 can be traced to other DNA sequences in this sample. The V call is TRBV19, the J call TRBJ1-1; D gene unclear. Germline CDR1 and CDR2: LNHDA and SQIVND (reference sequence). This CDR3 has 13 residues. Trimming stripped 0 bases from V and 4 bases from J, with 6 bases between. The CDR3 nucleotides read TGTGCCAGTAGTATAGACCGGGGCACTGAAGCTTTCTTT. Its protein is CASSIDRGTEAFF.

This chain links TRBV14 with TRBJ2-7; 7 nucleotides line up with TRBD2. V was clipped by 3 bases and J by 5 bases; unmatched bases: 10. The length of the CDR3 is 15 residues. From germline, CDR1 is SGHDN and CDR2 FVKESK. CDR3 residues: CASSHVGAGDHEQYF. The CDR3 DNA sequence: TGTGCCAGCAGCCATGTGGGTGCGGGAGACCACGAGCAGTACTTC.

J is TRBJ2-3 and V is TRBV7-3; a possible D gene is TRBD2 (6 bases). The CDR3 runs 17 residues. V lost 1 base and J lost 1, with 15 bases in between. Germline values: CDR1 SGHTA, CDR2 FQGTGA. In nucleotides, the CDR3 is TGTGCCAGCAGCTTAATGGGTGGGACTCTCCGCACAGATACGCAGTATTTT. Amino acids: CASSLMGGTLRTDTQYF.

The chain employs TRBV4-3 and TRBJ2-1, with D maybe TRBD1 (7 bases). In germline, CDR1 is LGHNA, CDR2 YSLEER. Trimming cost V 4 bases and J 8 bases, with 18 bases left between them. This CDR3 region has 15 residues. In DNA form, the CDR3 reads TGCGCCAGCAGCCCCAGGTTCCAGGGGGGAGATGAGCAGTTCTTC. Protein: CASSPRFQGGDEQFF.

This chain joins TRBV29-1 and TRBJ2-7; D may be TRBD2 (6 bases). Per germline, CDR1 SQVTM and CDR2 ANQGSEA. The CDR3 runs 12 residues. Trimming cost V 7 bases and J 0 bases, with 10 bases left between them. The CDR3 spells CSGAGSSYEQYF. CDR3 DNA sequence: TGCAGCGGGGCCGGGAGCTCCTACGAGCAGTACTTC.

The chain couples TRBV19 to TRBJ1-5, with D unclear. The CDR3 is 13 amino acids. Germline CDR1 and CDR2: LNHDA and SQIVND (reference sequence). V was shortened by 4 bases and J by 1 base, with 5 bases between the two germline ends. The CDR3 here is CASSTDSNQPQHF. The DNA of the CDR3 is TGTGCCAGTAGTACGGACAGCAATCAGCCCCAGCATTTT.

This clone was seen more than once but under ten times. The chain is built from TRBV7-9 and TRBJ2-7, with a tentative D call TRBD1 (6 bases). With 4 bases removed from V and 0 bases from J, the gap between germline ends came to 22 bases. Germline lookup yields CDR1 SEHNR and CDR2 FQNEAQ (reference sequence). The CDR3 sequence is 18 residues long. The CDR3 spells CASSSTVTGKWSSYEQYF. CDR3 bases: TGTGCCAGCAGCTCCACTGTCACAGGGAAATGGAGCTCCTACGAGCAGTACTTC.

The chain uses TRBV30 and TRBJ2-1; 10 bases fit TRBD1. J gave up 15 bases and V 3 bases, and 8 bases lay outside the gene matches. This CDR3 is 12 amino acids long. Germline V gives CDR1 GTSNPN, CDR2 SVGIG (reference sequence). CDR3 coding DNA: TGTGCCTGGAGGAGGGCGGGACAGGGGATGTTCTTC. Translated, it gives CAWRRAGQGMFF.

J is TRBJ1-1 and V is TRBV10-3; no clear D gene. The V end was cut by 6 bases, the J end by 1 base, with 12 bases between. There are 14 residues in the CDR3. In germline, CDR1 is ENHRY, CDR2 SYGVKD. The CDR3 spells CAIRDKGGNTEAFF. DNA of the CDR3: TGTGCCATCAGGGATAAGGGTGGGAACACTGAAGCTTTCTTT.

DNA of the CDR3: TGTGCCAGCAGCTTGTTAACGGGCCCGGGCCTCTACGAGCAGTACTTC. This codes for CASSLLTGPGLYEQYF. The gene calls are TRBV5-6 and TRBJ2-7; no clear D. Germline CDR1 SGHDT, CDR2 YYEEEE. This CDR3 has 16 residues. V lost 1 base and J lost 3, with 17 bases in between.

This chain connects TRBV3-1 (or the pseudogene TRBV3-2) to TRBJ2-2; 11 bases align to TRBD2. There are 14 residues in the CDR3. With 3 bases clipped from V and 6 bases from J, the junction kept 0 bases outside the gene matches. Germline V gene lookup returns CDR1 LGHDT and CDR2 YNNKEL (reference sequence). Here the CDR3 DNA reads TGTGCCAGCAGCCAGGGACTAGCGGCCGGGGAGCTGTTTTTT. It translates to CASSQGLAAGELFF.

This chain links TRBV5-5 with TRBJ1-1, with TRBD1 matching 7 bases. Losses at the gene ends were 2 bases for V and 4 bases for J; bases not matched to a gene: 5. Germline CDR1 and CDR2: SGHKS and YYEKEE (reference sequence). The CDR3 has 14 amino acids. The CDR3 DNA is TGTGCCAGCAGCTTCACAGGGGTCGGCACTGAAGCTTTCTTT. Its translation is CASSFTGVGTEAFF.

The rearrangement links TRBV14 to TRBJ1-6; TRBD1 might be the D (5 bases). V was clipped by 3 bases and J by 0 bases, with 6 bases between them. This CDR3 region has 15 residues. CDR1 is SGHDN, CDR2 FVKESK, per germline. The CDR3 protein is CASSQGLSYNSPLHF. DNA of the CDR3: TGTGCCAGCAGCCAGGGGCTCTCCTATAATTCACCCCTCCACTTT.

This clone has just a few counts. The rearrangement uses TRBV7-3 and TRBJ1-1, with a possible D match to TRBD1 (5 bases). This CDR3 contains 13 residues. Germline V gene lookup returns CDR1 SGHTA and CDR2 FQGTGA. Trimming cost V 2 bases and J 4 bases, with 8 bases left between them. DNA for the CDR3: TGTGCCAGCAGCTTAGACAGTCCCACTGAAGCTTTCTTT. Its protein is CASSLDSPTEAFF. Full variable domain (missing parts from reference TRBV7-3 and TRBJ1-1): GAGVSQTPSNKVTEKGKYVELRCDPISGHTALYWYRQSLGQGPEFLIYFQGTGAADDSGLPNDRFFAVRPEGSVSTLKIQRTERGDSAVYLCASSLDSPTEAFFGQGTRLTVV.